Below are 21 T cell receptor beta chains sequenced from a single sample in a study of blood T cells in healthy people across ages. Using a J-beta primer mix together with a sample-barcoded 5' primer, a second PCR was run for roughly 7 to 11 cycles. Each CDR3 protein gets one entry after TCRdb re-called the 5' RACE reads with MiXCR. The sample shows under 1,000,000 distinct CDR3 sequences, about half of them seen only once. Specimen: blood. Every receptor here comes from a man at least 80 years old in good health.

There are a few counts of this clonotype. Being one base from a much bigger clone, this may be a read error. This sequence joins TRBV29-1 and TRBJ2-7, with 8 bases fitting TRBD2. The CDR3 extends over 12 amino acids. V lost 4 bases and J lost 3; bases outside the gene matches: 2. Per the germline V gene, CDR1 is SQVTM and CDR2 is ANQGSEA. This chain's CDR3 is CSVGRGDYEQYF. The CDR3 DNA reads as TGCAGCGTTGGGCGGGGGGACTACGAGCAGTACTTC.

This clonotype was seen more than once but under ten times. The V call is TRBV7-8, the J call TRBJ2-2; D is perhaps TRBD2 (6 bases). The CDR3 consists of 15 residues. V was cut by 2 bases and J by 2 bases, with 9 bases left in between. Germline loops: CDR1 SGHVS, CDR2 FQNEAQ. CDR3 in amino acids: CASSLTGTNTGELFF. For the CDR3, the DNA is TGTGCCAGCAGCTTAACCGGGACTAACACCGGGGAGCTGTTTTTT. Full variable domain (missing parts from reference TRBV7-8 and TRBJ2-2): GAGVSQSPRYKVAKRGQDVALRCDPISGHVSLFWYQQALGQGPEFLTYFQNEAQLDKSGLPSDRFFAERPEGSVSTLKIQRTQQEDSAVYLCASSLTGTNTGELFFGEGSRLTVL.

The chain carries TRBV5-1 and TRBJ2-7; either TRBD1 or TRBD2 may fit D (5 bases each). This CDR3 has 15 residues. Germline assignment: CDR1 SGHRS and CDR2 YFSETQ. The germline V and J ends were trimmed by 2 bases and 3 bases, with 15 bases remaining between them. The CDR3 loop is CASSFGQGRNYEQYF. The CDR3 bases are TGCGCCAGCAGCTTCGGGCAGGGACGAAACTACGAGCAGTACTTC.

This chain links TRBV28 with TRBJ2-6, with TRBD1 identical over 8 bases. The germline V gene has CDR1 MDHEN and CDR2 SYDVKM. The CDR3 contains 14 residues. V gave up 6 bases and J gave up 5 bases; unmatched junction bases: 3. This CDR3 is CASRPGGRANVLTF. The CDR3 DNA follows: TGTGCCAGCAGACCAGGGGGCAGGGCCAACGTCCTGACTTTC. The full variable domain, its missing parts supplied by reference TRBV28 and TRBJ2-6, is DVKVTQSSRYLVKRTGEKVFLECVQDMDHENMFWYRQDPGLGLRLIYFSYDVKMKEKGDIPEGYSVSREKKERFSLILESASTNQTSMYLCASRPGGRANVLTFGAGSRLTVL.

This clonotype was detected many times. The rearrangement uses TRBV4-3 and TRBJ2-3; no clear D gene. Germline CDR1 and CDR2: LGHNA and YSLEER. Trimming shortened V by 4 bases and J by 4 bases, and 12 bases separated the two germline ends. The CDR3 loop spans 14 amino acids. The CDR3 nucleotides are TGCGCCAGCAGCCCCGGGCCCTGGCCAGATACGCAGTATTTT. As protein: CASSPGPWPDTQYF.

This clonotype was counted once. This sequence joins TRBV12-3 or TRBV12-4 and TRBJ1-6, with a possible D match to TRBD1 (5 bases). The CDR3 is 14 amino acids. Trimming removed 8 bases at V and 10 bases at J, with 18 bases between. The CDR3 sequence: CASANPAAGSPLHF. The DNA of the CDR3 is TGTGCCAGCGCTAACCCCGCGGCAGGGTCACCCCTCCACTTT.

This clonotype has only one observation. The chain joins TRBV4-1 to TRBJ1-2, with unresolved D. The germline V gene has CDR1 MGHRA and CDR2 YSYEKL. CDR3 length: 15 residues. Trimming shortened V by 4 bases and J by 3 bases, and 15 bases separated the two germline ends. CDR3 coding DNA: TGCGCCAGCAGCCTAACCGGCGGTAGGGACTATGGCTACACCTTC. Translated, it gives CASSLTGGRDYGYTF.

Turning to this clonotype: This clone may be a read error of a much larger clone one base away. V and J are TRBV27 and TRBJ2-1; the match to TRBD2 covers 12 bases. Trimming at V came to 5 bases and at J to 13 bases, leaving 15 bases not matched to a gene. In germline, CDR1 is MNHEY, CDR2 SMNVEV (reference sequence). The CDR3 is 16 residues long. The CDR3 DNA sequence: TGTGCCAGCAGTGGGGAGACTAGCGGGAGTGAAGAGACCCAGTTCTTC. Its protein product is CASSGETSGSEETQFF.

This clonotype appeared once. The rearrangement links TRBV7-2 to TRBJ2-1; D might be TRBD1 or TRBD2, each matching 5 bases. Germline V lookup: CDR1 SGHTA, CDR2 FQGNSA. This CDR3 region has 12 residues. Trimming shortened V by 1 base and J by 10 bases, and 8 bases separated the two germline ends. The CDR3 nucleotides are TGTGCCAGCAGCTTAGATGGGACGGAGCAGTTCTTC. It yields the protein CASSLDGTEQFF.

This clonotype was recorded a few times. The chain employs TRBV20-1 and TRBJ2-5, with TRBD2 as a possible D gene (7 bases). V gave up 6 bases and J gave up 11 bases, with 19 bases separating them. Germline V gene data show CDR1 as DFQATT and CDR2 as SNEGSKA (reference sequence). This CDR3 contains 12 residues. CDR3 DNA sequence: TGCAGTGCCATCCCCGGAGGGGGGGAGCAGTACTTC. Its translation: CSAIPGGGEQYF.

This clonotype has a handful of counts. The chain links TRBV6-1 to TRBJ2-5; 10 bases line up with TRBD2. The J segment lost 2 bases and the V segment lost 5 bases, leaving 8 bases of the junction unmatched. The CDR3 contains 16 residues. Germline V gives CDR1 MNHNS, CDR2 SASEGT. CDR3: CASSQPSGGVQETQYF. Here the CDR3 DNA reads TGTGCCAGCAGTCAACCGAGCGGGGGGGTTCAAGAGACCCAGTACTTC.

This clonotype was seen ten or more times. The V call is TRBV6-5, the J call TRBJ2-1; D perhaps matches TRBD2 (5 bases). Trimming removed 6 bases at V and 1 base at J, with 7 bases between. Germline CDR1 is MNHEY and CDR2 is SVGAGI. CDR3 length equals 13 residues. The CDR3 is CASRGLSYNEQFF. The CDR3 DNA is TGTGCCAGCAGAGGACTTTCCTACAATGAGCAGTTCTTC.

At least ten counts were recorded for this clonotype. The chain uses TRBV15 and TRBJ1-5; D ambiguous. Trimming took 4 bases from V and 0 from J, leaving 4 bases between them. CDR3 length: 13 residues. Germline CDR1 LNHNV, CDR2 YYDKDF (reference sequence). The CDR3 DNA sequence: TGTGCCACCAGCACATATAGCAATCAGCCCCAGCATTTT. Protein: CATSTYSNQPQHF.

V usage is TRBV6-2 or TRBV6-3 and J usage is TRBJ2-5, with 13 bases matching TRBD2. J gave up 4 bases and V 7 bases, and 9 bases lay outside the gene matches. The germline V gene has CDR1 MNHEY and CDR2 SVGEGT. The CDR3 is 16 residues long. The CDR3 bases are TGTGCCAGCACGTCGGCCGGACTAGCGGGAGTAGAGACCCAGTACTTC. Its translation is CASTSAGLAGVETQYF.

The sample holds one count of this clonotype. V gene TRBV21-1 combines with J gene TRBJ1-4. TRBV21-1 is a pseudogene locus. The CDR3 has 11 residues. This chain's CDR3 is CASLRNEKLFF. The DNA for the CDR3 is TGTGCCAGTCTGAGAAATGAAAAACTGTTTTTT.

This clonotype was seen a single time. The chain links TRBV7-2 to TRBJ1-1, with D perhaps TRBD1 (5 bases). The CDR3 contains 15 residues. Germline V CDR1 and CDR2: SGHTA, FQGNSA. Trimming pared 5 bases from V and 0 bases from J, leaving 13 bases between. DNA for the CDR3: TGTGCCAGCAGCCTATGGGGGGGTATGAACACTGAAGCTTTCTTT. It codes for CASSLWGGMNTEAFF.

The sample holds one count of this clonotype. As DNA, the CDR3 is TGTGCCAGCAGCCCTTCTAGCGGTCACAATGAGCAGTACTTC. Its translation is CASSPSSGHNEQYF. V and J are TRBV27 and TRBJ2-5, with TRBD2 matching 7 bases. Germline CDR1 is MNHEY and CDR2 is SMNVEV (reference sequence). Unmatched junction bases numbered 15, after V lost 6 bases and J lost 11 bases. This CDR3 is 14 amino acids long.

J is TRBJ2-3 and V is TRBV28, with D possibly TRBD2 on 5 matching bases. The germline V gene has CDR1 MDHEN and CDR2 SYDVKM. This CDR3 spans 15 amino acids. V lost 4 bases and J lost 2, with 13 bases in between. The CDR3 loop is CASSSLERDTDTQYF. The CDR3 bases are TGTGCCAGCAGTTCTTTAGAGAGGGACACAGATACGCAGTATTTT.

The V call is TRBV2, the J call TRBJ2-5, with D hard to call. Per the germline V gene, CDR1 is SNHLY and CDR2 is FYNNEI. The CDR3 contains 14 residues. V was cut by 6 bases and J by 1 base, with 12 bases left in between. CDR3 region: CASRGYVSQETQYF. CDR3 nucleotides: TGTGCCAGCAGGGGCTACGTTTCCCAAGAGACCCAGTACTTC.

The chain links TRBV7-2 to TRBJ2-3; D possibly corresponds to TRBD1 (6 bases). The V gene lost 1 base and the J gene lost 4 bases, with 15 bases spanning the gap. Per germline, CDR1 SGHTA and CDR2 FQGNSA. The CDR3 length is 16 residues. CDR3 in amino acids: CASSLVGGRAPDTQYF. Written as DNA, the CDR3 is TGTGCCAGCAGCTTAGTTGGGGGCAGGGCCCCAGATACGCAGTATTTT. Together with reference TRBV7-2 and TRBJ2-3, the CDR3 gives the full variable domain: GAGVSQSPSNKVTEKGKDVELRCDPISGHTALYWYRQSLGQGLEFLIYFQGNSAPDKSGLPSDRFSAERTGGSVSTLTIQRTQQEDSAVYLCASSLVGGRAPDTQYFGPGTRLTVL.

With regard to this clonotype: A read error may explain this, as a much larger clone is one base away. The rearrangement joins TRBV20-1 to TRBJ2-1; 9 bases are a match to TRBD2. This CDR3 contains 14 residues. The trim removed 5 bases at V and 8 bases at J, leaving 10 bases unmatched. CDR1 and CDR2 (germline): DFQATT, SNEGSKA (reference sequence). CDR3 coding DNA: TGCAGTGCTCGACGAGCGGGAGGCTTCGATGAGCAGTTCTTC. Protein: CSARRAGGFDEQFF.